The present entry profiles one T cell receptor (beta chain) with its context. In its sample, this clonotype was seen many times. This receptor's antigen is unknown. The record has no base qualities; no much larger clone is one base away. The entry originates in a study of response to subunit inactivated influenza vaccine (dated by TCRdb to the late 2010s). Broadly, across the study: Deep quantitative profiling of the T cell receptor repertoire was used in the study to follow responses to a trivalent subunit inactivated influenza vaccine.

The receptor library was made with RT-PCR. Sequencing was carried out with an Illumina HiSeq 2500. TCRdb reworked the public reads: Q25 trimming with fastp, MiXCR clone assembly, productive beta chains retained. Every entry covers one CDR3 protein and lists the most common genes and DNA from its rows. The sample table records under 950,000 distinct CDR3 sequences; 21% of these occur just once. The ten largest make up approximately 10% of the sample. What the study reported, not specific to this receptor: The authors suggested that each seasonal influenza vaccination may recruit only a limited number of new T cells.

The V end loses 4 bases and the J end loses 3 bases, and a stretch of 12 bases separates them. Inclusive of the bounding cysteine and phenylalanine, the CDR3 is 14 residues long. Only CDR3 DNA remains: 42 bases, in frame from the first base. In the germline V gene, CDR1 corresponds to SQVTM and CDR2 to ANQGSEA. The sample was PBMCs from blood, taken about 5 days after vaccination. The chain is assembled from TRBV29-1 and TRBJ2-2, with no confidently assigned D gene. The receptor was isolated from a man aged 50-59 years who received an inactivated influenza vaccine. Donor details come from another sample of the same person, matched by shared clones. The bases are TGCAGCGTTGGGACCCCCGGTCACACCGGGGAGCTGTTTTTT. This is translated as CSVGTPGHTGELFF.